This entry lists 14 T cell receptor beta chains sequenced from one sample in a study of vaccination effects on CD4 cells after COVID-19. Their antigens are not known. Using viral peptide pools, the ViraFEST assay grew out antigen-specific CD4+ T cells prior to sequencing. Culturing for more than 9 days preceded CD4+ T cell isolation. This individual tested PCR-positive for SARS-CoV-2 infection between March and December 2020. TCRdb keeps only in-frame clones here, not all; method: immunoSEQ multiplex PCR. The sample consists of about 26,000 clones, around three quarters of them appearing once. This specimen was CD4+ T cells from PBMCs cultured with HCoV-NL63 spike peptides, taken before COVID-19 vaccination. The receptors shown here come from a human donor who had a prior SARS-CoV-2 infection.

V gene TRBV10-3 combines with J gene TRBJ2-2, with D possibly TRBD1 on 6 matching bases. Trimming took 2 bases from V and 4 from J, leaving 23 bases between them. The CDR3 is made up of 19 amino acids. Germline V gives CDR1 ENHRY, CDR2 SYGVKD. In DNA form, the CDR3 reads TGTGCCATCAGTGAGCCGCAGGGGTTCGGCTCTTATGCCACCGGGGAGCTGTTTTTT. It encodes CAISEPQGFGSYATGELFF.

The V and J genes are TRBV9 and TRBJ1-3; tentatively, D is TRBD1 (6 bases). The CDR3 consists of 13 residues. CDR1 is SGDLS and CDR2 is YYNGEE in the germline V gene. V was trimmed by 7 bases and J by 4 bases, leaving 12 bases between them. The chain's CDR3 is CASSRGRGNTIYF. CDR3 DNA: TGTGCCAGCTCGAGGGGGAGAGGAAACACCATATATTTT.

The CDR3 bases are TGTGCCAGCAGTACAGGGGGCGTCACTGAAGCTTTCTTT. Encoded protein: CASSTGGVTEAFF. J is TRBJ1-1 and V is TRBV2; TRBD1 matches 9 bases. This CDR3 spans 13 amino acids. V shed 5 bases, J shed 4 bases, and the junction held 2 bases outside the gene matches. Germline V gene data show CDR1 as SNHLY and CDR2 as FYNNEI.

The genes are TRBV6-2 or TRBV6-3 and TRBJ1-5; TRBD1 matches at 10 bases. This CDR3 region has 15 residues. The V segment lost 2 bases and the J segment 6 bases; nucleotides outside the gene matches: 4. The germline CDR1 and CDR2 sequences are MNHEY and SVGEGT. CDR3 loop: CASSYGTGVAQPQHF. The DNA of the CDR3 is TGTGCCAGCAGTTACGGGACAGGGGTGGCTCAGCCCCAGCATTTT.

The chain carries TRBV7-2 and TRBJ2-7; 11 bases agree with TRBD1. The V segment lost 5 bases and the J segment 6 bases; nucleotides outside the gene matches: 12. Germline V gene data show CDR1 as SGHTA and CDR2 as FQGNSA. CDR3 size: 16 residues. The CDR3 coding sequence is TGTGCCAGCAGCCACCCCCCCGGGACAGGGGGAATCGAGCAGTACTTC. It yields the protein CASSHPPGTGGIEQYF.

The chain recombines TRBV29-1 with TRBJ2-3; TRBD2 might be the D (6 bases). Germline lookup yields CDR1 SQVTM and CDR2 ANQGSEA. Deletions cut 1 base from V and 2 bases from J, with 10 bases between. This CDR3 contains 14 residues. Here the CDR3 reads CSVEVVAATDTQYF. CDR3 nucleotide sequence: TGCAGCGTTGAAGTGGTAGCGGCCACAGATACGCAGTATTTT.

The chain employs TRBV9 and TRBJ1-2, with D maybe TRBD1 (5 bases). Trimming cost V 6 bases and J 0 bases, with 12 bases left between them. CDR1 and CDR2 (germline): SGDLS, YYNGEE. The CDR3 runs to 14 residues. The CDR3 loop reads CASTRTTANYGYTF. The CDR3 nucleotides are TGTGCCAGCACCCGAACGACAGCTAACTATGGCTACACCTTC.

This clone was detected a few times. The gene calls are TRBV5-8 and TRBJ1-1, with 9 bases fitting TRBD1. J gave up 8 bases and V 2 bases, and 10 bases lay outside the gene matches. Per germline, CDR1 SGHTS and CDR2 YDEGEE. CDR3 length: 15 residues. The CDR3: CASSFTGGRSPEAFF. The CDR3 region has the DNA TGTGCCAGCAGCTTTACAGGGGGCCGTTCGCCCGAAGCTTTCTTT.

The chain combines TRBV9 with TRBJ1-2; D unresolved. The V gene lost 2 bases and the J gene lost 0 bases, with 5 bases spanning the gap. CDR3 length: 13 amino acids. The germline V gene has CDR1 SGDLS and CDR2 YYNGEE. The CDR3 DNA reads TGTGCCAGCAGCGTGGCCTCTAACTATGGCTACACCTTC. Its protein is CASSVASNYGYTF. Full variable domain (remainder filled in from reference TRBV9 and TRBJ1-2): DSGVTQTPKHLITATGQRVTLRCSPRSGDLSVYWYQQSLDQGLQFLIQYYNGEERAKGNILERFSAQQFPDLHSELNLSSLELGDSALYFCASSVASNYGYTFGSGTRLTVV.

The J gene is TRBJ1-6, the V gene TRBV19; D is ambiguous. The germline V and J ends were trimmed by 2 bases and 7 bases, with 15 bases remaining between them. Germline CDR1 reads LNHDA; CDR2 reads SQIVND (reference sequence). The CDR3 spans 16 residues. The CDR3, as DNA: TGTGCCAGTAGTATACGGGGTCGCGGGAGCAATTCACCCCTCCACTTT. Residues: CASSIRGRGSNSPLHF. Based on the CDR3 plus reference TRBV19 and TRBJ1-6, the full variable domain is DGGITQSPKYLFRKEGQNVTLSCEQNLNHDAMYWYRQDPGQGLRLIYYSQIVNDFQKGDIAEGYSVSREKKESFPLTVTSAQKNPTAFYLCASSIRGRGSNSPLHFGNGTRLTVT.

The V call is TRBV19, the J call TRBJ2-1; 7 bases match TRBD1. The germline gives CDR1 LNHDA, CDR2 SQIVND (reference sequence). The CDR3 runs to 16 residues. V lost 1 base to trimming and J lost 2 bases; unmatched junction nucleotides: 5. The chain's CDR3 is CASSIVKGAAYNEQFF. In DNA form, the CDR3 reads TGTGCCAGTAGTATAGTTAAGGGGGCGGCCTACAATGAGCAGTTCTTC.

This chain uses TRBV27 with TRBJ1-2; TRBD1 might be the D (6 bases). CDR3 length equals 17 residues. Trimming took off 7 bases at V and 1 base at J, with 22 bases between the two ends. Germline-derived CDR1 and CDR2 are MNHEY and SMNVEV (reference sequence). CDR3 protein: CASKPNRDPNLNYGYTF. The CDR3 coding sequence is TGTGCCAGCAAACCTAACAGGGACCCCAACCTTAACTATGGCTACACCTTC.

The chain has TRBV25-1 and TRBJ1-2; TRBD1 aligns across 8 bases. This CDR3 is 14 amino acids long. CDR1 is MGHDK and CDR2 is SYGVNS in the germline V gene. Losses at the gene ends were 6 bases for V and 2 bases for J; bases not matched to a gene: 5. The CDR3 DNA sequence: TGTGCCAGCAGCCACAGGGGGGAAAACTATGGCTACACCTTC. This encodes CASSHRGENYGYTF.

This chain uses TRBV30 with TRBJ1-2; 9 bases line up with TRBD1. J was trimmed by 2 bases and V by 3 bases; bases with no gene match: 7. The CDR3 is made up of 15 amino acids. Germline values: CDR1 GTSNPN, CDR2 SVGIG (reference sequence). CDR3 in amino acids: CAWSSVGTGNYGYTF. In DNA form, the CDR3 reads TGTGCCTGGAGCTCGGTTGGGACAGGGAACTATGGCTACACCTTC.